The TCR beta chain under discussion was sequenced for a study of blood T cells in healthy people across ages. Regarding this clonotype: Its target is unknown.

The study's findings and limits: TCR beta diversity correlated strongly with naive T cell percentage. Compared with aged donors, long-lived donors showed fewer expanded clones, suggesting selection.

Alongside a J-beta primer mix, a sample-barcoded 5' primer served in a second PCR lasting about 7 to 11 cycles. MiXCR, run by TCRdb on the 5' RACE reads, gives a single entry per CDR3 protein. The table shows nearly 800,000 distinct CDR3 sequences, with about 56% occurring only once. All donors came from Russia, were Caucasian and healthy, and spanned ages about 6 to 90. V was shortened by 7 bases and J by 2 bases, with 9 bases between the two germline ends. The CDR3 is 12 residues long. The germline gives CDR1 SGHRS, CDR2 YFSETQ. The chain recombines TRBV5-1 with TRBJ1-1, with D maybe TRBD1 (5 bases). The sequencing sample was made of blood. The sequence was obtained from a man aged 40-50 years in good health. The chain's CDR3 is CASRDGNTEAFF. CDR3 DNA: TGCGCCAGCCGGGACGGCAACACTGAAGCTTTCTTT.